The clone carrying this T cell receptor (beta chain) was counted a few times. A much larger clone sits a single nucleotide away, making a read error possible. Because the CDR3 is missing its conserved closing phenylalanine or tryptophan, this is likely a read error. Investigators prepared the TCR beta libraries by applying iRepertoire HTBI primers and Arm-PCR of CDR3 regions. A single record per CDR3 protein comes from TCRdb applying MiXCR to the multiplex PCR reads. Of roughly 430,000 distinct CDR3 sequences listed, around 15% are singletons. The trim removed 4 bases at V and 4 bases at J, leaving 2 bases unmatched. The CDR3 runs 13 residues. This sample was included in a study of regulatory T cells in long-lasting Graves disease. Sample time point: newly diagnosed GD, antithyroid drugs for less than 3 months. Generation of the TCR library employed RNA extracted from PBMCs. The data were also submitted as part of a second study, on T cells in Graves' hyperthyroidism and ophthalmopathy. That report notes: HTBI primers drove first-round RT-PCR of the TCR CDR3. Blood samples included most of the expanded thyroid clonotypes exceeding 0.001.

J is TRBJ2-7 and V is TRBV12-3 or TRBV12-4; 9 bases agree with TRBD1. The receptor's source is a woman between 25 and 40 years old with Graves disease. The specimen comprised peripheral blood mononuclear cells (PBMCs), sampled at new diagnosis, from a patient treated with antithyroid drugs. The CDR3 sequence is CASSYDRGYEQYS. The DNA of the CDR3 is TGTGCCAGCAGTTATGACAGGGGGTACGAGCAGTACTCC.